A single sample gave rise to the 9 T cell receptor beta chains below, sequenced in a study of shared clonotypes between healthy human individuals. Clones were sequenced by immunoSEQ multiplex PCR, and TCRdb holds only the in-frame ones, with some missing. The repertoire consists of a few hundred thousand clones, with approximately 80% occurring once and the leading ten covering about 12%. Input material: PBMCs. Receptors originate from a woman in her 40s in good health. Some clones in this sample may be carry-over from other donors' samples.

The chain carries TRBV7-8 and TRBJ2-7, with 9 bases fitting TRBD2. Germline CDR1 reads SGHVS; CDR2 reads FQNEAQ. This CDR3 is 16 amino acids long. J gave up 4 bases and V 0 bases, and 7 bases lay outside the gene matches. CDR3 DNA sequence: TGTGCCAGCAGCTTAGCTCCAGGACTAGCGCATTACGAGCAGTACTTC. This sequence encodes CASSLAPGLAHYEQYF.

This chain uses TRBV5-1 with TRBJ2-7; D not resolved. Germline V gene data show CDR1 as SGHRS and CDR2 as YFSETQ. The ends were cut back, 2 bases at V and 2 bases at J, with 14 bases in the middle. This CDR3 has 15 amino acids. The CDR3 sequence: CASSFRSQVAYEQYF. The CDR3 DNA sequence: TGCGCCAGCAGCTTCCGGTCTCAGGTTGCCTACGAGCAGTACTTC. Full variable domain (remainder filled in from reference TRBV5-1 and TRBJ2-7): KAGVTQTPRYLIKTRGQQVTLSCSPISGHRSVSWYQQTPGQGLQFLFEYFSETQRNKGNFPGRFSGRQFSNSRSEMNVSTLELGDSALYLCASSFRSQVAYEQYFGPGTRLTVT.

The chain joins TRBV11-2 to TRBJ2-7; 7 bases fit TRBD2. Germline CDR1 is SGHAT and CDR2 is FQNNGV. V lost 5 bases to trimming and J lost 0 bases; unmatched junction nucleotides: 7. CDR3 size: 15 residues. DNA of the CDR3: TGTGCCAGCAGCGTAGGACTAGTCCTCTCCTACGAGCAGTACTTC. The encoded protein is CASSVGLVLSYEQYF.

This clone has a single count. A much larger clone sits a single nucleotide away, making a read error possible. The chain has TRBV18 and TRBJ2-2; D is tentatively TRBD1 or TRBD2 (5 bases each). The CDR3 contains 16 residues. Germline V gene sequence: CDR1 KGHSH, CDR2 LQKENI. The DNA of the CDR3 is TGTGCCAGCTCACCACCGGGGATGAGAGGGACCGGGGAGCTGCTTTTT. The encoded protein is CASSPPGMRGTGELLF. The complete variable domain, with remaining parts taken from reference TRBV18 and TRBJ2-2, reads NAGVMQNPRHLVRRRGQEARLRCSPMKGHSHVYWYRQLPEEGLKFMVYLQKENIIDESGMPKERFSAEFPKEGPSILRIQQVVRGDSAAYFCASSPPGMRGTGELLFGEGSRLTVL.

In its sample, this clone was seen a few times. V usage is TRBV30 and J usage is TRBJ1-5, with D hard to call. This CDR3 contains 13 residues. Germline V gene sequence: CDR1 GTSNPN, CDR2 SVGIG (reference sequence). Trimming stripped 3 bases from V and 6 bases from J, with 12 bases between. For the CDR3, the DNA is TGTGCCTGGAGCGGAAGCCCCCGTCAGCCCCAGCATTTT. Its translation: CAWSGSPRQPQHF.

This clone occurred many times. The rearrangement joins TRBV2 to TRBJ2-5; 8 nucleotides agree with TRBD2. The CDR3 runs 14 residues. Germline values: CDR1 SNHLY, CDR2 FYNNEI. V trimming: 6 bases; J trimming: 4 bases; junction bases outside the gene matches: 7. The CDR3 DNA reads as TGTGCCAGCAGCGACGGGAGGGCCAGAGAGACCCAGTACTTC. This sequence encodes CASSDGRARETQYF.

The chain is built from TRBV5-1 and TRBJ2-1, with TRBD1 matching 8 bases. The CDR3 loop spans 13 amino acids. Per the germline V gene, CDR1 is SGHRS and CDR2 is YFSETQ. The ends lost 7 bases at V and 5 bases at J; junction bases unmatched: 5. In DNA, the CDR3 is TGCGCCAGCCAGACAGGGGATAACAATGAGCAGTTCTTC. Translating gives CASQTGDNNEQFF. Full variable domain (missing parts from reference TRBV5-1 and TRBJ2-1): KAGVTQTPRYLIKTRGQQVTLSCSPISGHRSVSWYQQTPGQGLQFLFEYFSETQRNKGNFPGRFSGRQFSNSRSEMNVSTLELGDSALYLCASQTGDNNEQFFGPGTRLTVL.

The chain recombines TRBV25-1 with TRBJ1-3; perhaps TRBD1 as D (5 bases). V lost 1 base to trimming and J lost 0 bases, with 13 bases between them. Germline lookup yields CDR1 MGHDK and CDR2 SYGVNS. The CDR3 has 17 residues. The CDR3 nucleotides read TGTGCCAGCAGTGAATCGGGCAGGGTGGGCTCTGGAAACACCATATATTTT. This encodes CASSESGRVGSGNTIYF.

J is TRBJ2-7 and V is TRBV7-9; 7 bases map to TRBD1. Germline-derived CDR1 and CDR2 are SEHNR and FQNEAQ (reference sequence). This CDR3 spans 14 amino acids. With 5 bases clipped from V and 5 bases from J, the junction kept 9 bases outside the gene matches. The CDR3: CASSRLQGSDEQYF. The CDR3 DNA reads TGTGCCAGCAGCCGTTTACAGGGGTCCGACGAGCAGTACTTC.